This TCR beta chain was recovered during a study of human T cells and chemical hapten exposure. CDR3 length equals 13 residues. V was clipped by 6 bases and J by 5 bases; unmatched bases: 5. Germline V gene lookup returns CDR1 MNHEY and CDR2 SMNVEV (reference sequence). For the library, individual cDNA molecules each received unique molecular identifiers. TCRdb reprocessed the 5' RACE reads with MiXCR, giving one entry per CDR3 protein. The profile shows about 81,000 distinct CDR3 sequences, more than 7.5% of them singletons. The total RNA was obtained from whole blood that was not fractionated. This clonotype was counted many times.

The chain combines TRBV27 with TRBJ1-2, with 8 bases matching TRBD1. The receptor was derived from a male donor in good health. CDR3 sequence (DNA): TGTGCCAGCAGCCCAGGGACAGGTTATGGCTACACCTTC. It encodes CASSPGTGYGYTF.